This TCR beta chain emerged from a study of blood T cell repertoires in COVID-19. Study context: PBMCs, B-cell-depleted T cells, or T cells were the source of the cDNA or gDNA that made up the material.

Per the original data handling: Amplification with reference gene primers provided the estimates of nucleated cell counts. Clones were sequenced by immunoSEQ multiplex PCR, and TCRdb holds only the in-frame ones, with some missing. The V and J calls and clone size come from that table; D and trimming were worked out from the DNA. The sample yields 250,000 or so clones, around 87% seen once. Input material: peripheral blood. This receptor was identified in a woman aged 40 to 50 who had recovered from COVID-19.

DNA of the CDR3: TGTGCCAGCAGCGCGCGGGACAGGGGCACCTACGAGCAGTACTTC. Encoded protein: CASSARDRGTYEQYF. J is TRBJ2-7 and V is TRBV21-1; no DNA check was done on the table's D call, TRBD1. TRBV21-1 is a listed pseudogene. The CDR3 extends over 15 amino acids.